The clone carrying this T cell receptor (beta chain) was recorded once. Its matching antigen is unknown. The sample contains more than one DNA sequence encoding this CDR3. The V segment lost 6 bases and the J segment 6 bases; nucleotides outside the gene matches: 7. Germline CDR1 and CDR2: MNHNS and SASEGT. This CDR3 region has 14 residues. The data were obtained in a study of cytomegalovirus exposure and HLA in healthy donors. Overall study results and limits: On later analysis, the bulk of CMV-associated TCR beta chains appeared to be HLA-restricted. Earlier results showed most TCR beta V segments being productive about 87% or about 30% of the time.

Primers included in the PCR were 60 Vbeta and 13 Jbeta primers. Sequencing used immunoSEQ multiplex PCR; TCRdb keeps in-frame clones, though not all of them. The sample shows fewer than 100,000 clones, 60% to 80% of them seen only once. The rearrangement joins TRBV6-1 to TRBJ1-5; TRBD1 aligns across 8 bases. The source material was PBMCs. This sequence originates from a female donor in good health and CMV-seronegative. CDR3 bases: TGTGCCAGCAGCGGAGGACAGGGAGGTCAGCCCCAGCATTTT. Protein: CASSGGQGGQPQHF.